This T cell receptor (beta chain) was profiled in a study of OX40 agonist ivuxolimab in advanced cancers. Produced via immunoSEQ multiplex PCR; TCRdb's table is partial and in-frame only. This sample carries 50,000 to 75,000 clones, around four fifths of them seen once, and the ten largest clones take more than 8%. The CDR3 is 15 residues long. V lost 2 bases and J 2 bases, leaving 9 bases between the germline ends. In germline, CDR1 is ENHRY, CDR2 SYGVKD. This receptor was taken from an adult with an advanced solid tumor such as melanoma, head and neck, liver or kidney cancer. This sequence joins TRBV10-3 and TRBJ2-2; D is unclear. The sequencing used CD4+ or CD8+ T cells sorted from blood, collected in a trial of the OX40 agonist ivuxolimab. The CDR3 is CAISEPARNTGELFF. DNA of the CDR3: TGTGCCATCAGTGAGCCAGCACGAAACACCGGGGAGCTGTTTTTT.